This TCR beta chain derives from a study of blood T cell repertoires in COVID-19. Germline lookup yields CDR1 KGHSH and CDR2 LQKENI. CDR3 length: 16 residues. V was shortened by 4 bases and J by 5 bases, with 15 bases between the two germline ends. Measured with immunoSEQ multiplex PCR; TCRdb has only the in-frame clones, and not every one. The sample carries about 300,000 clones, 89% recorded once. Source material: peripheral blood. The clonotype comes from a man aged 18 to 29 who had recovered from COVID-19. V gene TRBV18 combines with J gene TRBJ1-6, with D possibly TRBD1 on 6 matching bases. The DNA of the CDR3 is TGTGCCAGCTCACGACAGGAGATAAGAAATAATTCACCCCTCCACTTT. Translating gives CASSRQEIRNNSPLHF.